This T cell receptor (beta chain) was sequenced during a study of blood T cell repertoires in COVID-19. Across the study: The origin of the acute and convalescent COVID-19 samples was the United States, Italy and Spain. PBMCs, B-cell-depleted T cells, or T cells provided the cDNA or gDNA that made up the material.

The method was immunoSEQ multiplex PCR; TCRdb's version includes in-frame clones alone and lacks a portion of them. The data show some 390,000 clones, more than 75% seen once. The V end was cut by 2 bases, the J end by 8 bases, with 18 bases between. The length of the CDR3 is 15 residues. Germline V gives CDR1 MGHDK, CDR2 SYGVNS. This clone showed up just a few times. This chain joins TRBV25-1 and TRBJ1-2; D might be TRBD1 (5 bases). Sample: peripheral blood. The clonotype originates from a woman aged 55-69 years with COVID-19, enrolled during active disease. CDR3 sequence: CASSEAGRTIGGYTF. The CDR3 coding sequence is TGTGCCAGCAGTGAAGCGGGACGGACCATCGGGGGCTACACCTTC.